A selection of T cell receptor beta chains follows, all from one sample in a study of T cells after somatic rescue of genetic block. Here immunoSEQ multiplex PCR was the method, and the copy in TCRdb shows in-frame clones only, minus some. Altogether about 88,000 clones are present, around 89% being singletons, with the ten largest covering around 1.6%. Sequenced material: peripheral blood mononuclear cells (PBMCs). These receptors were collected from a woman between 18 and 29 years old. The CDR3 runs from the conserved cysteine through the conserved F or W. The D gene is left open where the match is weak. Only part of the rows carry a size: once, few, many, or a class if the clone is expanded.

V,D,size,J,CDR3,DNA
TRBV29-1,-,-,TRBJ1-2,CSVVGRGNYGYTF,TGCAGCGTAGTTGGACGGGGGAACTATGGCTACACCTTC
TRBV5-1,TRBD1,-,TRBJ2-1,CASSFLGTGAMNEQFF,TGCGCCAGCAGCTTTCTGGGGACAGGGGCGATGAATGAGCAGTTCTTC
TRBV5-1,-,-,TRBJ1-4,CASSLMGANEKLFF,TGCGCCAGCAGCTTGATGGGAGCTAATGAAAAACTGTTTTTT
TRBV19,TRBD1,-,TRBJ1-3,CASSTHRGSGNTIYF,TGTGCCAGTAGTACTCACAGGGGCTCTGGAAACACCATATATTTT
TRBV30,-,-,TRBJ2-2,CAWSVRQWETGELFF,TGTGCCTGGAGTGTACGGCAGTGGGAAACCGGGGAGCTGTTTTTT
TRBV4-1,TRBD1,-,TRBJ2-1,CASSQTTGGGEQFF,TGCGCCAGCAGCCAAACCACAGGGGGCGGTGAGCAGTTCTTC
TRBV27,-,-,TRBJ1-3,CASSLSATNGNTIYF,TGTGCCAGCAGTTTATCGGCCACGAATGGAAACACCATATATTTT
TRBV7-2,TRBD1,few,TRBJ1-5,CASSLARDSDQPQHF,TGTGCCAGCAGCTTAGCGAGGGACAGCGATCAGCCCCAGCATTTT
TRBV7-9,TRBD1,-,TRBJ1-2,CASGQGWYGYTF,TGTGCCAGCGGACAGGGGTGGTATGGCTACACCTTC
TRBV27,-,-,TRBJ2-7,CASRPYRDTYEQYF,TGTGCCAGCAGACCCTACCGGGACACCTACGAGCAGTACTTC
TRBV25-1,TRBD1,once,TRBJ1-1,CASSDSLDRGDTEAFF,TGTGCCAGCAGTGATAGCTTGGACAGGGGGGACACTGAAGCTTTCTTT
TRBV11-2,-,-,TRBJ2-7,CASSLSDPSYEQYF,TGTGCCAGCAGCTTATCAGACCCCTCCTACGAGCAGTACTTC
TRBV29-1,TRBD1,medium-sized,TRBJ2-7,CSVATGGAGEQYF,TGCAGCGTTGCGACAGGGGGCGCGGGGGAGCAGTACTTC
TRBV28,TRBD1,once,TRBJ1-1,CASSFPGQGVNTEAFF,TGTGCCAGCAGTTTCCCCGGACAGGGTGTGAACACTGAAGCTTTCTTT
TRBV9,-,-,TRBJ1-1,CASSVGGGVNTEAFF,TGTGCCAGCAGCGTAGGGGGAGGGGTGAACACTGAAGCTTTCTTT
TRBV19,-,once,TRBJ1-1,CASSYRLGGPEAFF,TGTGCCAGTAGTTACAGGTTGGGGGGCCCTGAAGCTTTCTTT
TRBV7-2,-,-,TRBJ2-2,CASSPETGELFF,TGTGCCAGCAGCCCAGAGACCGGGGAGCTGTTTTTT
TRBV2,-,-,TRBJ2-3,CASSVFADTQYF,TGTGCCAGCAGTGTATTCGCAGATACGCAGTATTTT
TRBV10-3,TRBD2,-,TRBJ2-7,CAISESGLKVGEQYF,TGTGCCATCAGTGAGTCGGGACTAAAGGTAGGCGAGCAGTACTTC
TRBV6-5,-,-,TRBJ2-5,CASSLGPAQYF,TGTGCCAGCAGTCTTGGGCCGGCCCAGTACTTC
TRBV5-4,-,-,TRBJ1-1,CASSLGGGGTEAFF,TGTGCCAGCAGTTTGGGAGGGGGAGGGACTGAAGCTTTCTTT
TRBV19,-,-,TRBJ1-5,CASSIGRAGKPQHF,TGTGCCAGTAGTATCGGCAGGGCGGGCAAGCCCCAGCATTTT
TRBV18,-,-,TRBJ2-2,CASSPKNTGELFF,TGTGCCAGCTCACCCAAGAACACCGGGGAGCTGTTTTTT
TRBV19,-,-,TRBJ1-1,CASSNPLQGYPEAFF,TGTGCCAGTAGTAATCCCCTACAGGGTTATCCTGAAGCTTTCTTT
TRBV5-6,-,-,TRBJ2-1,CASSPRWVTANEQFF,TGTGCCAGCAGCCCACGCTGGGTCACCGCCAATGAGCAGTTCTTC
TRBV29-1,TRBD2,-,TRBJ2-7,CSVGAGGGYEQYF,TGCAGCGTTGGGGCGGGAGGCGGGTACGAGCAGTACTTC
TRBV27,TRBD2,-,TRBJ2-1,CASSRGRPPYNEQFF,TGTGCCAGCAGTCGCGGGAGGCCGCCATACAATGAGCAGTTCTTC
TRBV7-6,TRBD2,-,TRBJ2-1,CASSRLAGARNEQFF,TGTGCCAGCAGCCGACTAGCGGGGGCACGGAATGAGCAGTTCTTC
TRBV30,-,-,TRBJ2-7,CAWNVDAGTLGQYF,TGTGCCTGGAACGTTGACGCCGGGACTCTCGGGCAGTACTTC